This T cell receptor (beta chain) was profiled in a study of blood T cells in healthy people across ages. Alongside a J-beta primer mix, a sample-barcoded 5' primer served in a second PCR lasting about 7 to 12 cycles. One entry per CDR3 protein results from TCRdb running MiXCR on the 5' RACE reads. The table shows around 870,000 distinct CDR3 sequences, with 25% to 30% occurring only once. V was pared by 8 bases and J by 2 bases, with 13 bases between. CDR3 length equals 13 residues. Germline-derived CDR1 and CDR2 are MDHEN and SYDVKM. V usage is TRBV28 and J usage is TRBJ2-7, with D uncertain. The sample taken for sequencing was blood. This TCR was recovered from a woman of 80 years or more in good health. CDR3 sequence: CASRWAKTYEQYF. The CDR3 DNA reads as TGTGCCAGCCGGTGGGCAAAGACCTACGAGCAGTACTTC.